This TCR beta chain originates from a study of cytomegalovirus exposure and HLA in healthy donors listed by TCRdb under 2017. Concerning the study at large: In an earlier analysis of approximately 640 of the donors, approximately 260 Gb of sequence data and 120 million or so unique TCR beta sequences from 180 million or so T cells were reported. An early release covering 550 to 650 HLA-typed donors comprised about 310 gigabases of sequencing data and around 85 million unique TCR sequences. Of the 300 to 500 genotyped donors, approximately 80% were placed in the genetic ancestry cluster associated with self-reported Caucasian donors. The study aimed to test whether cataloging public T cell receptors could reveal signatures of past pathogen exposure. The T cell repertoires of some 670 subjects were profiled by immunosequencing and related to cytomegalovirus serostatus. A separate validation cohort of some 130 different subjects was used in addition to the roughly 670-subject first cohort. To predict cytomegalovirus infection status, the study brought together high-throughput TCR immunosequencing, statistical association of individual TCRs with disease status, and machine learning. A later analysis re-analyzed previously published TCR beta repertoires from 500 to 700 donors and added high-resolution HLA genotyping to study TCR occurrence patterns. In the later analysis, no new phenotypic data were used to find candidate immune exposures; instead, reliance was placed on TCR beta sequences and their occurrence across donors. An earlier analysis of 587 of the donors used high-throughput TCR beta sequencing to judge whether each TCR beta V gene segment behaved as functional or pseudogenic. Alongside the repertoire data, information on donor age, sex, ethnicity and CMV serostatus was compiled. A later genetic analysis took genome-wide SNP genotypes for about three fifths of the roughly 700 donors and used that subset as a discovery cohort. Every discovery cohort repertoire had been produced on one sequencing platform. Both class I and class II loci were covered by HLA typing, at four-digit resolution. The number of donors typed differed by locus, with 629-630 for A, B, C, DRB1 and DQB1, more than 500 for DQA1, approximately 570 for DPA1, and 400 to 490 for DPB1. A handful of DR-DQ haplotypes were handled as single units for association and clustering because linkage in the cohort was strong. Across some 400 genotyped donors of the cohort, an average of roughly 230,000 unique TCR beta nucleotide sequences per donor were sequenced, and 15% to 20% of those sequences were non-productive.

Of note for this clone: No antigen is known for it. The input lacks base qualities; no much larger clone sits a single base away.

The cohort comprised around 700 healthy bone marrow donors. At the time of sampling, all cohort members were nominally healthy, though unrecorded immune exposures were likely present. The donor tested CMV seropositive, placing the donor among the 289 seropositive members of the cohort. A peripheral blood sample was collected from each donor, and TCR beta sequencing was performed on peripheral blood mononuclear cells. The Qiagen DNeasy Blood Extraction Kit was used to extract genomic DNA from the blood cell samples. The CDR3 contains 15 residues, cysteine and phenylalanine counted. The sequence is cut down to CDR3 DNA, 45 bases in frame from base 1. CDR1 and CDR2 are read off the germline V gene (reference sequence) as LNHDA and SQIVND. The germline V and J ends show losses of 4 bases and 4 bases respectively, and no gene match explains 6 bases of the junction. The investigation overall reported the following: Correlated functional status among segregating V segments might reflect linkage disequilibrium, but an unknown experimental factor could not be ruled out. A later analysis reported that several top co-occurrence clusters appeared linked to parvovirus B19, influenza, CMV and Epstein-Barr virus. Roughly uniform sequencing depth across donors was assumed in presence/absence analyses, although this assumption may not hold. A later analysis associated about 17,000 TCR beta sequences with specific HLA alleles at a false discovery rate of 0.05. Because counts were too low, 15 to 20 rarely observed V segments, including chromosome 9 orphons, were left out of the earlier analysis of some 640 of the donors. The 87-base-pair reads could not distinguish some IMGT-functional V segments, including TRBV6-2 and TRBV6-3, so those segments were excluded. In vitro tests confirmed that three of the cytomegalovirus-associated TCR beta chains recognize cytomegalovirus antigens. An association between a missense DCLRE1C variant and V-gene and J-gene trimming of TCR beta chains was found in a later genetic analysis and replicated in an independent cohort. According to a later analysis, TCR association rates differed among HLA loci, with DRB1 alleles showing the most associated TCRs and HLA-C alleles showing the fewest. Because some donors lacked HLA typing at each locus, the association tests relied only on the typed subset. It was suggested by the authors that the approach could potentially be generalized to other disease states and immunological phenotypes. The sequencing pipeline was judged likely to have produced a cluster of highly shared sequence variants as a technical artifact. In an earlier analysis of 587 of the donors, most TCR beta V segments were observed in productive rearrangements about 90% or about 30% of the time, broadly matching IMGT annotations. According to a later genetic analysis, donors in an Asian-associated ancestry cluster had fewer N-insertions in productive TCRs than the approximately 670-donor mean. Only TCR beta chains were sequenced in this cohort, and the absence of alpha or paired-chain data limited detectable features. According to a later analysis, most CMV-associated TCR beta chains appeared to be HLA-restricted, and the HLA associations seemed to be driven largely by CMV exposure. The study listed approximately 150 TCR beta chains as associated with cytomegalovirus. A further reported finding was that TCR beta sequences accurately predicted the HLA-A and HLA-B alleles for most subjects in the first cohort. In a later analysis, HLA-associated TCR beta chains were found to be more clonally expanded and to have lower generation probabilities than equally common non-associated chains. Across donors, most TCR sequences were observed very rarely, whereas some public TCRs were present in many individuals. Strong co-occurrence of HLA alleles, especially DR and DQ, made assigning TCR associations to individual alleles difficult. In both the original and validation cohorts, the classifier was reported to diagnose cytomegalovirus status with high specificity and sensitivity. For the cohort, immune exposure information was limited to CMV serostatus.

The library came from the immunoSEQ multiplex PCR assay. A mixture of 60 forward primers for TCR Vbeta segments and 13 reverse primers for TCR Jbeta segments was used in the multiplex PCR. A multiplex PCR assay on genomic DNA amplified the CDR3 region of rearranged TCR beta genes. The Illumina HiSeq System was used to sequence the amplified TCR beta libraries as 87-base-pair reads. In the source study's methods: In a later analysis, roughly 80 million unique TCR beta chains were counted across the 650 to 750 repertoires, and roughly 10 million of these chains were shared by at least two donors. To remove PCR and sequencing errors, raw reads were error-corrected and collapsed into unique sequences using a nearest-neighbor algorithm that merged closely related sequences. Alignment of CDR3 sequences to IMGT reference sequences was used to assign V, D and J gene segments. For a sequence to be retained, a match of at least six nucleotides to both a V gene segment and a J gene segment was required. A rearrangement was called productive if the CDR3 had no stop codons and remained in frame with V and J, and every other rearrangement was called non-productive. Following IMGT convention, CDR3 was defined as the stretch from the second conserved V-encoded cysteine up to the conserved J-encoded phenylalanine. Sequences without an unambiguous match to a single V gene segment were excluded from the earlier analysis of about 600 of the donors. An earlier analysis of 587 of the donors called V segments functional above 56.7% productive rearrangements and segregating when the between-donor standard deviation exceeded 5%. To diagnose cytomegalovirus status from the catalog of TCR beta chain sequences, a statistical classification framework was built. In a later analysis, V and J genes were assigned by comparing TCR nucleotide sequences against IMGT/GENE-DB human TR gene sequences. A later analysis assigned CDR3 sequences and most-parsimonious VDJ recombination scenarios with the TCRdist pipeline. In a later analysis, every TCR beta chain was defined by the combination of its CDR3 amino acid sequence and its V-gene family, and reads without a unique V-gene family were dropped. As a way to deal with suspected cross-contamination and a sequencing artifact, a later analysis dropped approximately 570 nucleotide sequences that were highly shared and had low generation probability. In a later analysis, a clonal expansion index for each public chain was calculated from normalized within-repertoire ranks of inferred template counts. Generation probabilities in a later analysis came from a VDJ recombination model fitted to out-of-frame rearrangements, and those results were checked against IGoR. Hypergeometric tests were used in a later analysis to score TCR-TCR, TCR-HLA and TCR-CMV co-occurrence, with a repertoire-size bias correction applied to the TCR pairs. To estimate false discovery rates, a later analysis permuted the HLA or CMV assignments 20 times. A later analysis grouped co-occurring TCRs with DBSCAN, adding TCRdist sequence similarity when clustering within HLA-allele-positive subsets. Co-occurrence clustering excluded repertoires with fewer than 30,000 or more than 120,000 public chains, plus five with anomalous nucleotide sharing. TCRdb carries this immuneACCESS record with in-frame sequences only. Its versions omit some clonotypes, under half of them owing to an unresolved V gene in the studies checked, with the rest unexplained. The V and J calls and clone size come from that table; D and trimming were worked out from the DNA. This sample gives approximately 240,000 clones in total; 82% of them show up just once. 5% to 6.5% of the sample comes from the top ten.

Sequencing was done on a sample of PBMCs. This receptor was obtained from a woman aged 40 to 50 in good health and CMV-seropositive. The sequence is built from TRBV19 and TRBJ1-2, and 10 bases in between align with TRBD1. The nucleotides are TGTGCCAGTAGTACCGGGACAGGGGAGGGCTATGGCTACACCTTC. It translates as CASSTGTGEGYGYTF.